This is a list of T cell receptor beta chains from one sample in a study of blood T cell repertoires in COVID-19. Sequencing used immunoSEQ multiplex PCR; TCRdb keeps in-frame clones, though not all of them. The data hold roughly 330,000 clones, with more than 75% observed a single time. The sequenced sample was PBMCs or T cells enriched from blood (not recorded which). The origin of the receptors is a woman aged 25 to 39 who had recovered from COVID-19. Both conserved end residues are part of each CDR3. Each record gives: D gene, J gene, clone size, V gene, CDR3 DNA, CDR3 protein. The D gene is left open where the match is weak. Clone size is stated in some rows and not others, as once, few, many or a class when expanded.

D: .
J: TRBJ1-1
size: .
V: TRBV2
DNA: TGTGCCAGCAGTGGTAAGAGAGGTTTGAACACTGAAGCTTTCTTT
CDR3: CASSGKRGLNTEAFF

D: TRBD1
J: TRBJ2-2
size: .
V: TRBV7-6
DNA: TGTGCCAGCAGCTTAAGACAGGGGCGAAACACCGGGGAGCTGTTTTTT
CDR3: CASSLRQGRNTGELFF

D: .
J: TRBJ1-2
size: once
V: TRBV5-4
DNA: TGTGCCAGCAGCTTGACGTGGCAGGCAGGAGGCTACACCTTC
CDR3: CASSLTWQAGGYTF

D: TRBD1
J: TRBJ1-6
size: few
V: TRBV28
DNA: TGTGCCAGCAGGGAAGGACAGGTTAATTCACCCCTCCACTTT
CDR3: CASREGQVNSPLHF

D: TRBD1
J: TRBJ2-1
size: .
V: TRBV19
DNA: TGTGCCAGTAGTATCGGGGACAGAGATGACAATGAGCAGTTCTTC
CDR3: CASSIGDRDDNEQFF

D: .
J: TRBJ1-1
size: .
V: TRBV30
DNA: TGTGCCCGAAACAGCCTCAACACTGAAGCTTTCTTT
CDR3: CARNSLNTEAFF

D: .
J: TRBJ1-1
size: .
V: TRBV7-8
DNA: TGTGCCAGCAGCTTAGGGCAGGGGATGCTGAACACTGAAGCTTTCTTT
CDR3: CASSLGQGMLNTEAFF

D: .
J: TRBJ2-7
size: .
V: TRBV6-1
DNA: TGTGCCAGCAGTGAATCCAGGACAAACTTTTACGAGCAGTACTTC
CDR3: CASSESRTNFYEQYF

D: .
J: TRBJ2-1
size: .
V: TRBV10-3
DNA: TGTGCCATCAGTGAGGGGGCTCGGTCGAATGAGCAGTTCTTC
CDR3: CAISEGARSNEQFF

D: .
J: TRBJ2-2
size: .
V: TRBV21-1
DNA: TGTGCCAGCAGCAAAAAGTCAGGGGGCGAATCGCACGGGGAGCTGTTTTTT
CDR3: CASSKKSGGESHGELFF

D: TRBD1
J: TRBJ1-6
size: few
V: TRBV2
DNA: TGTGCCAGCAGAATTGGGACAGATAATTCACCCCTCCACTTT
CDR3: CASRIGTDNSPLHF

D: .
J: TRBJ1-4
size: .
V: TRBV12-5
DNA: TGTGCTAGTGGTAGGGGGTCGACAACTAATGAAAAACTGTTTTTT
CDR3: CASGRGSTTNEKLFF

D: .
J: TRBJ2-7
size: .
V: TRBV5-5
DNA: TGTGCCAGCAGCTTTACGTGGGGCTCTTACGAGCAGTACTTC
CDR3: CASSFTWGSYEQYF

D: TRBD1
J: TRBJ2-2
size: .
V: TRBV28
DNA: TGTGCCAGCAGACCGGACAGGGATGAGTCCGGGGAGCTGTTTTTT
CDR3: CASRPDRDESGELFF

D: TRBD1
J: TRBJ1-4
size: .
V: TRBV6-5
DNA: TGTGCCAGCAGTCCGGACAGGGAAGGTCTGTTTTTT
CDR3: CASSPDREGLFF

D: .
J: TRBJ2-3
size: .
V: TRBV2
DNA: TGTGCCAGCAGTGATCAGAGCACAGATACGCAGTATTTT
CDR3: CASSDQSTDTQYF

D: TRBD1
J: TRBJ1-1
size: .
V: TRBV27
DNA: TGTGCCAGCAGTTTATACAGGGGCGAGAAAGCTTTCTTT
CDR3: CASSLYRGEKAFF

D: TRBD1
J: TRBJ2-7
size: .
V: TRBV19
DNA: TGTGCCAGTTCCGGGACAGGGGGACACGAGCAGTACTTC
CDR3: CASSGTGGHEQYF

D: .
J: TRBJ1-1
size: .
V: TRBV27
DNA: TGTGCCAGCAGTTGGAGGGGAGTGAACACTGAAGCTTTCTTT
CDR3: CASSWRGVNTEAFF

D: .
J: TRBJ1-4
size: .
V: TRBV6-6
DNA: TGTGCCAGCAGGGAGGAACGGGTAGGGGAAAAACTGTTTTTT
CDR3: CASREERVGEKLFF

D: TRBD1
J: TRBJ1-4
size: .
V: TRBV28
DNA: TGTGCCAGCAGTATCACCGGGACAGGGGGAGAAAAACTGTTTTTT
CDR3: CASSITGTGGEKLFF

D: .
J: TRBJ2-5
size: .
V: TRBV6-4
DNA: TGTGCCAGCAGTAACGGACTCGAATCCGAGACCCAGTACTTC
CDR3: CASSNGLESETQYF

D: .
J: TRBJ1-4
size: once
V: TRBV5-1
DNA: TGCGCCAGCAGCTTGGGTAGGCAGGGTTGGGATGAAAAACTGTTTTTT
CDR3: CASSLGRQGWDEKLFF

D: .
J: TRBJ1-4
size: .
V: TRBV5-1
DNA: TGCGCCAGCTCTCCCCAGGGTTCAACTAATGAAAAACTGTTTTTT
CDR3: CASSPQGSTNEKLFF

D: .
J: TRBJ1-5
size: once
V: TRBV9
DNA: TGTGCCAGCAGCGTAGCCCCCAGGCAGCCCCAGCATTTT
CDR3: CASSVAPRQPQHF